These 10 T cell receptor beta chains were all obtained from the same sample, sequenced in a study of multiple sclerosis patients with progressive multifocal leukoencephalopathy. The method was immunoSEQ multiplex PCR; TCRdb's version includes in-frame clones alone and lacks a portion of them. Among approximately 35,000 clones listed, about 88% were seen once. Time point reported: time of PML onset. The specimen was PBMCs, collected from a patient treated with natalizumab. These receptors all stem from a human donor with progressive multifocal leukoencephalopathy.

For this clone: Other nucleotide sequences in the sample specify the same CDR3. This chain connects TRBV18 to TRBJ2-5; D possibly corresponds to TRBD2 (6 bases). This CDR3 region has 16 residues. Deletions cut 1 base from V and 5 bases from J, with 17 bases between. Germline values: CDR1 KGHSH, CDR2 LQKENI. The CDR3 loop reads CASSPLGAGGEETQYF. The CDR3 DNA reads as TGTGCCAGCTCACCACTTGGTGCAGGCGGGGAGGAGACCCAGTACTTC.

This clone was seen a few times. The V gene is TRBV5-1, the J gene TRBJ2-3, with 9 bases matching TRBD1. This CDR3 has 13 residues. Per the germline V gene, CDR1 is SGHRS and CDR2 is YFSETQ. The junction had 2 bases not matched to a gene; V was cut back by 3 bases and J by 6 bases. This CDR3 reads CASSWTGADTQYF. The CDR3 coding sequence is TGCGCCAGCAGCTGGACAGGGGCGGATACGCAGTATTTT.

This sequence joins TRBV7-2 and TRBJ2-1, with TRBD2 matching over 12 bases. The CDR3 consists of 19 residues. Germline CDR1 reads SGHTA; CDR2 reads FQGNSA. The V segment lost 3 bases and the J segment 0 bases; nucleotides outside the gene matches: 9. DNA for the CDR3: TGTGCCAGCAGCTTGTTCCTAGCGGGAGGGAGCAGCTCCTACAATGAGCAGTTCTTC. It codes for CASSLFLAGGSSSYNEQFF.

This sequence joins TRBV6-1 and TRBJ1-2; weak D call: TRBD1 (5 bases). Germline V gives CDR1 MNHNS, CDR2 SASEGT. The CDR3 has 16 residues. The ends were cut back, 1 base at V and 5 bases at J, with 17 bases in the middle. CDR3 sequence reads: CASSEGNTGIPYGYTF. CDR3 nucleotide sequence: TGTGCCAGCAGTGAAGGTAATACAGGAATCCCTTATGGCTACACCTTC.

The chain combines TRBV5-4 with TRBJ1-4; unclear D gene. CDR1 is SGHNT, CDR2 YYREEE, per germline (reference sequence). Trimming pared 2 bases from V and 0 bases from J, leaving 5 bases between. This CDR3 comprises 14 residues. The chain's CDR3 is CASSFGSTNEKLFF. CDR3 nucleotides: TGTGCCAGCAGCTTTGGTTCAACTAATGAAAAACTGTTTTTT.

The chain recombines TRBV5-1 with TRBJ2-2, with D possibly being TRBD1 (6 bases). The CDR3 runs to 15 residues. Germline lookup yields CDR1 SGHRS and CDR2 YFSETQ. Between the trimmed V and J ends, which lost 3 bases and 4 bases, there was a span of 13 bases. As DNA, the CDR3 is TGCGCCAGCAGCTCTTCAACAGGGTCCACCGGGGAGCTGTTTTTT. Residues: CASSSSTGSTGELFF.

The chain links TRBV7-2 to TRBJ1-5, with 7 bases matching TRBD1. V was clipped by 2 bases and J by 6 bases; unmatched bases: 7. CDR1 and CDR2 from the germline V gene are SGHTA and FQGNSA. CDR3 length equals 15 residues. This CDR3 reads CASSLFQGVSQPQHF. In DNA form, the CDR3 reads TGTGCCAGCAGCTTATTCCAGGGGGTTAGTCAGCCCCAGCATTTT.

The rearrangement joins TRBV21-1 to TRBJ2-7. TRBV21-1 is marked as a pseudogene. CDR3 length: 13 amino acids. The DNA for the CDR3 is TGTGCCAGCTACGGCGTGAAGTCCTACGAGCAGTACTTC. Amino acid sequence: CASYGVKSYEQYF.

The CDR3 is CASSPRVGLSTGELFF. The CDR3 nucleotides are TGTGCCAGCAGCCCCCGAGTGGGTCTTAGCACCGGGGAGCTGTTTTTT. J is TRBJ2-2 and V is TRBV7-8; D is unresolved. Trimming cost V 5 bases and J 4 bases, with 17 bases left between them. This CDR3 contains 16 residues. Per the germline V gene, CDR1 is SGHVS and CDR2 is FQNEAQ.

The rearrangement joins TRBV5-1 to TRBJ2-1; D is possibly TRBD2 (5 bases). V lost 0 bases, J lost 5 bases, and 6 bases lay in between. The CDR3 extends over 13 amino acids. Per the germline V gene, CDR1 is SGHRS and CDR2 is YFSETQ. The CDR3 DNA follows: TGCGCCAGCAGCTTGGAGGGAGACAATGAGCAGTTCTTC. It specifies CASSLEGDNEQFF.